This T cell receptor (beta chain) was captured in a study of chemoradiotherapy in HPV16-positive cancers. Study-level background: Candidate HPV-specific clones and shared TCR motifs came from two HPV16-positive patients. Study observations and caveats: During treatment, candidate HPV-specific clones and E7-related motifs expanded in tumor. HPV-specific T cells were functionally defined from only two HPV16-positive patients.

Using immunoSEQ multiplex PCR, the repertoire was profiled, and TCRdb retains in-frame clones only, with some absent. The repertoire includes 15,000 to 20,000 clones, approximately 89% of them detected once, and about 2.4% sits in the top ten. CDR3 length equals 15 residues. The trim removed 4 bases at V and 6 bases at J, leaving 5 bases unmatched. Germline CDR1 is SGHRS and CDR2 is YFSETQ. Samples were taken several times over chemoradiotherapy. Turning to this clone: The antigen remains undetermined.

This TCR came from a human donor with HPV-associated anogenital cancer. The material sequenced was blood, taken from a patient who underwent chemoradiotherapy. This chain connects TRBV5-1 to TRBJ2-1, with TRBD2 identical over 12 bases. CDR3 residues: CASSAGLAGINEQFF. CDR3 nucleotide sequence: TGCGCCAGCAGCGCCGGACTAGCGGGGATCAATGAGCAGTTCTTC.